This entry describes one T cell receptor (beta chain). The data were obtained in a study of blood T cell repertoires in COVID-19. About the study: Samples came from the United States, Italy and Spain, spanning acute and convalescent COVID-19. PBMCs, B-cell-depleted T cells, or T cells were the source of the cDNA or gDNA that made up the material.

Libraries were prepared by immunoSEQ multiplex PCR; TCRdb keeps only in-frame clonotypes and omits some of them. This table has 250,000 or so clones, about 88% appearing once. Researchers sorted participants into cohorts using their self-reported clinical history. Recovered participants had two consecutive negative NP/OP PCR tests, healthcare professional clearance, or symptom resolution. Germline-derived CDR1 and CDR2 are SGHRS and YFSETQ. CDR3 length: 16 amino acids. Trimming at V came to 4 bases and at J to 2 bases, leaving 9 bases not matched to a gene. The receptor's source is a woman in her forties or fifties who had recovered from COVID-19. Sequenced material: PBMCs or T cells enriched from blood (not recorded which). The chain couples TRBV5-1 to TRBJ1-5, with 7 positions matching TRBD1. CDR3 coding DNA: TGCGCCAGCAGCCCGACAGGGACATCGGGCAATCAGCCCCAGCATTTT. It is translated as CASSPTGTSGNQPQHF.